Detailed here is one T cell receptor (beta chain). Libraries of TCR beta came from iRepertoire HTBI primers plus Arm-PCR of CDR3 regions. In TCRdb, the multiplex PCR reads were re-called with MiXCR into one record per CDR3 protein. The sample has hundreds of thousands of distinct CDR3 sequences; roughly 15% are singletons. The CDR3 has 15 residues. Per germline, CDR1 MGHRA and CDR2 YSYEKL. Trimming shortened V by 4 bases and J by 9 bases, and 19 bases separated the two germline ends. As to time point: newly diagnosed GD, antithyroid drugs for less than 3 months. The TCR library was prepared using RNA isolated from PBMCs. The data derive from a study of regulatory T cells in long-lasting Graves disease. Study information: Graves' patients, diagnosed recently, had received antithyroid drugs under 3 months.

Separately, the same data were catalogued under a study of T cells in Graves' hyperthyroidism and ophthalmopathy. That source notes: Thyroid ultrasound, orbital computed tomography, clinical symptoms, and serum thyroxine and TRAb underpinned diagnoses.

The rearrangement joins TRBV4-1 to TRBJ2-1, with D perhaps TRBD1 (6 bases). The source material was peripheral blood mononuclear cells (PBMCs), sampled at new diagnosis, from a patient treated with antithyroid drugs. This sequence originates from a woman younger than 45 with Graves disease. CDR3 DNA: TGCGCCAGCAGCCCAGGACAGCTTCAACGGGGTGAGCAGTTCTTC. Its translation: CASSPGQLQRGEQFF.